The rows below give T cell receptor beta chains drawn from one sample of a study of early T cells in non-severe SARS-CoV-2 infection. TCRdb redid the calling of the 5' RACE reads with MiXCR, one entry per CDR3 protein. The top ten clones hold 9% to 10% of a sample with about 55,000 distinct CDR3 sequences, under 15% of them seen once. The starting material was whole blood, obtained at baseline. These receptor sequences come from an adult who was a healthcare worker with PCR-confirmed SARS-CoV-2 infection or an uninfected control (not recorded which). Both conserved end residues are part of each CDR3. Fields, in order: D gene, J gene, V gene, clone size, CDR3 protein, CDR3 DNA. D genes are given only for firm matches. For some rows the clone size is stated as once, few or many, or as a class when expanded; others skip it.

D gene: .; J gene: TRBJ1-1; V gene: TRBV6-1; clone size: few; CDR3 protein: CASSEAPGVGAEAFF; CDR3 DNA: TGTGCCAGCAGTGAAGCCCCAGGAGTAGGCGCTGAAGCTTTCTTT
D gene: TRBD2; J gene: TRBJ2-2; V gene: TRBV20-1; clone size: .; CDR3 protein: CSARSPSGSGAGELFF; CDR3 DNA: TGCAGTGCTAGATCCCCCAGCGGGAGTGGGGCCGGGGAGCTGTTTTTT
D gene: TRBD1; J gene: TRBJ1-6; V gene: TRBV4-1; clone size: .; CDR3 protein: CASSQVPGGEGSPLHF; CDR3 DNA: TGCGCCAGCAGCCAAGTCCCAGGGGGCGAGGGATCACCCCTCCACTTT
D gene: TRBD1; J gene: TRBJ1-6; V gene: TRBV14; clone size: .; CDR3 protein: CASSLGQRNSPLHF; CDR3 DNA: TGTGCCAGCAGCCTGGGACAGAGGAATTCACCCCTCCACTTT
D gene: TRBD2; J gene: TRBJ2-1; V gene: TRBV5-4; clone size: few; CDR3 protein: CASSQTSGSNEQFF; CDR3 DNA: TGTGCCAGCAGCCAGACTAGCGGGAGTAATGAGCAGTTCTTC
D gene: .; J gene: TRBJ1-5; V gene: TRBV12-3/TRBV12-4; clone size: .; CDR3 protein: CASSFKDTQHF; CDR3 DNA: TGTGCCAGCAGTTTTAAAGACACCCAGCATTTT
D gene: .; J gene: TRBJ2-3; V gene: TRBV12-3/TRBV12-4; clone size: few; CDR3 protein: CASSFMGVGTDTQYF; CDR3 DNA: TGTGCCAGCAGTTTTATGGGGGTCGGCACAGATACGCAGTATTTT
D gene: TRBD1; J gene: TRBJ2-7; V gene: TRBV6-6; clone size: .; CDR3 protein: CASSSLGQGPYEQYF; CDR3 DNA: TGTGCCAGCAGTTCTCTGGGACAGGGACCTTATGAGCAGTACTTC
D gene: .; J gene: TRBJ2-1; V gene: TRBV24-1; clone size: few; CDR3 protein: CATSDLEGSANEQFF; CDR3 DNA: TGTGCCACCAGTGATTTGGAAGGATCCGCCAATGAGCAGTTCTTC
D gene: TRBD1; J gene: TRBJ2-7; V gene: TRBV20-1; clone size: .; CDR3 protein: CSATPLDRVGGEQYF; CDR3 DNA: TGCAGTGCCACCCCGTTGGACAGGGTCGGTGGCGAGCAGTACTTC
D gene: .; J gene: TRBJ2-5; V gene: TRBV7-9; clone size: .; CDR3 protein: CASSLDEAGTQYF; CDR3 DNA: TGTGCCAGCAGCTTAGACGAGGCTGGGACCCAGTACTTC
D gene: .; J gene: TRBJ2-1; V gene: TRBV11-3; clone size: many; CDR3 protein: CASSPSRGNEQFF; CDR3 DNA: TGTGCCAGCAGCCCATCCAGGGGCAATGAGCAGTTCTTC
D gene: .; J gene: TRBJ2-4; V gene: TRBV5-1; clone size: many; CDR3 protein: CASSSGEAKNIQYF; CDR3 DNA: TGCGCCAGCAGCTCCGGTGAGGCCAAAAACATTCAGTACTTC
D gene: .; J gene: TRBJ2-2; V gene: TRBV6-1; clone size: few; CDR3 protein: CASSVTGLRNTGELFF; CDR3 DNA: TGTGCCAGCAGCGTAACGGGACTCAGGAACACCGGGGAGCTGTTTTTT
D gene: .; J gene: TRBJ2-1; V gene: TRBV3-1; clone size: once; CDR3 protein: CASSQDIQSGIYNEQFF; CDR3 DNA: TGTGCCAGCAGCCAAGATATTCAGAGCGGAATCTACAATGAGCAGTTCTTC
D gene: TRBD2; J gene: TRBJ2-7; V gene: TRBV30; clone size: many; CDR3 protein: CAWSVIRGGPYEQYF; CDR3 DNA: TGTGCCTGGAGTGTTATTCGGGGGGGACCCTACGAGCAGTACTTC
D gene: TRBD1; J gene: TRBJ2-5; V gene: TRBV5-5; clone size: .; CDR3 protein: CASSDRTGDETQYF; CDR3 DNA: TGTGCCAGCAGCGACAGGACAGGGGATGAGACCCAGTACTTC
D gene: .; J gene: TRBJ2-5; V gene: TRBV7-7; clone size: few; CDR3 protein: CASSLDPGPQETQYF; CDR3 DNA: TGTGCTAGCAGTTTGGACCCGGGGCCACAAGAGACCCAGTACTTC
D gene: .; J gene: TRBJ1-1; V gene: TRBV7-7; clone size: .; CDR3 protein: CASSLLSHTEAFF; CDR3 DNA: TGTGCTAGCAGCTTATTGTCCCACACTGAAGCTTTCTTT
D gene: .; J gene: TRBJ1-1; V gene: TRBV4-1; clone size: .; CDR3 protein: CASSQDLNSKAFF; CDR3 DNA: TGCGCCAGCAGCCAAGACCTAAATTCGAAAGCTTTCTTT
D gene: .; J gene: TRBJ2-2; V gene: TRBV2; clone size: .; CDR3 protein: CASSAQRNGELFF; CDR3 DNA: TGTGCCAGCAGTGCCCAGCGAAACGGGGAGCTGTTTTTT
D gene: .; J gene: TRBJ2-3; V gene: TRBV5-1; clone size: .; CDR3 protein: CASSLETRGTQYF; CDR3 DNA: TGCGCCAGCAGCTTGGAGACGAGAGGTACGCAGTATTTT
D gene: TRBD1; J gene: TRBJ2-5; V gene: TRBV5-1; clone size: .; CDR3 protein: CASSRLTGSGETQYF; CDR3 DNA: TGCGCCAGCAGCAGGCTGACAGGGTCAGGAGAGACCCAGTACTTC
D gene: .; J gene: TRBJ1-1; V gene: TRBV20-1; clone size: .; CDR3 protein: CSASRSLQAFF; CDR3 DNA: TGCAGTGCTAGTCGGAGCCTTCAAGCTTTCTTT
D gene: TRBD1; J gene: TRBJ2-2; V gene: TRBV7-9; clone size: many; CDR3 protein: CASSPTGIRTGELFF; CDR3 DNA: TGTGCCAGCAGCCCGACAGGGATCAGGACCGGGGAGCTGTTTTTT
D gene: .; J gene: TRBJ2-7; V gene: TRBV11-2; clone size: .; CDR3 protein: CASSLAGRRGSSYEQYF; CDR3 DNA: TGTGCCAGCAGCTTAGCAGGTCGCAGGGGAAGCTCCTACGAGCAGTACTTC
D gene: .; J gene: TRBJ2-1; V gene: TRBV7-8; clone size: few; CDR3 protein: CASSLVGYEQFF; CDR3 DNA: TGTGCCAGCAGCTTAGTCGGCTATGAGCAGTTCTTC
D gene: .; J gene: TRBJ1-5; V gene: TRBV2; clone size: few; CDR3 protein: CASSSIYSNQPQHF; CDR3 DNA: TGTGCCAGCAGTTCAATTTATAGCAATCAGCCCCAGCATTTT
D gene: .; J gene: TRBJ1-2; V gene: TRBV28; clone size: .; CDR3 protein: CAASSSTAIGYTF; CDR3 DNA: TGTGCCGCCAGCAGCAGTACCGCTATTGGCTACACCTTC
D gene: TRBD2; J gene: TRBJ2-5; V gene: TRBV28; clone size: once; CDR3 protein: CASEVSGSQETQYF; CDR3 DNA: TGTGCCAGCGAGGTTAGCGGGAGCCAAGAGACCCAGTACTTC
D gene: TRBD1; J gene: TRBJ2-1; V gene: TRBV12-3/TRBV12-4; clone size: .; CDR3 protein: CASSQTGTYNEQFF; CDR3 DNA: TGTGCCAGCAGTCAGACAGGGACCTACAATGAGCAGTTCTTC
D gene: .; J gene: TRBJ2-7; V gene: TRBV7-2; clone size: .; CDR3 protein: CASSLAQYEQYF; CDR3 DNA: TGTGCCAGCAGCTTAGCGCAGTACGAGCAGTACTTC
D gene: .; J gene: TRBJ2-3; V gene: TRBV28; clone size: many; CDR3 protein: CAAGGARTDTQYF; CDR3 DNA: TGTGCCGCCGGCGGGGCGCGCACAGATACGCAGTATTTT
D gene: .; J gene: TRBJ2-1; V gene: TRBV2; clone size: few; CDR3 protein: CASRAASVGEQFF; CDR3 DNA: TGTGCCAGCAGGGCCGCTAGCGTAGGTGAGCAGTTCTTC
D gene: .; J gene: TRBJ2-2; V gene: TRBV10-3; clone size: many; CDR3 protein: CAISETYRANTGELFF; CDR3 DNA: TGTGCCATCAGTGAGACATATCGGGCGAACACCGGGGAGCTGTTTTTT
D gene: .; J gene: TRBJ1-4; V gene: TRBV9; clone size: .; CDR3 protein: CASSVGRGLNEKLFF; CDR3 DNA: TGTGCCAGCAGCGTAGGTCGGGGCCTTAATGAAAAACTGTTTTTT
D gene: .; J gene: TRBJ2-2; V gene: TRBV18; clone size: many; CDR3 protein: CASSPATGELFF; CDR3 DNA: TGTGCCAGCTCACCAGCCACCGGGGAGCTGTTTTTT
D gene: .; J gene: TRBJ1-2; V gene: TRBV15; clone size: .; CDR3 protein: CATSREGTLYGYIF; CDR3 DNA: TGTGCCACCAGCAGAGAGGGGACACTCTATGGCTACATCTTC
D gene: TRBD1; J gene: TRBJ1-6; V gene: TRBV2; clone size: .; CDR3 protein: CASSQGVSSYNSPLHF; CDR3 DNA: TGTGCCAGCAGCCAGGGGGTCAGCTCCTATAATTCACCCCTCCACTTT
D gene: .; J gene: TRBJ1-4; V gene: TRBV29-1; clone size: few; CDR3 protein: CSVRRGTNEKLFF; CDR3 DNA: TGCAGCGTTCGTCGGGGAACTAATGAAAAACTGTTTTTT
D gene: TRBD2; J gene: TRBJ2-1; V gene: TRBV14; clone size: medium-sized; CDR3 protein: CASSPRAGERNNEQFF; CDR3 DNA: TGTGCCAGCAGCCCCCGAGCGGGAGAGAGGAACAATGAGCAGTTCTTC
D gene: TRBD2; J gene: TRBJ2-3; V gene: TRBV7-6; clone size: few; CDR3 protein: CASSLAPGLDFSDTQYF; CDR3 DNA: TGTGCCAGCAGCTTAGCGCCGGGACTAGATTTCTCAGATACGCAGTATTTT
D gene: .; J gene: TRBJ2-2; V gene: TRBV9; clone size: few; CDR3 protein: CASSALDYSTGELFF; CDR3 DNA: TGTGCCAGCAGCGCACTGGACTATTCTACCGGGGAGCTGTTTTTT